This TCR beta chain is drawn from a study of cytomegalovirus exposure and HLA in healthy donors. Study-level findings and limits: There were several of the most significant clusters that appeared linked to common viral pathogens in a later analysis.

The PCR was carried out with 60 Vbeta primers and 13 Jbeta primers. Assay: immunoSEQ multiplex PCR; the TCRdb copy retains only in-frame clones and omits some. The sample has roughly 160,000 clones; around 82% are singletons. To note about this clone: The antigen is undetermined.

CDR3 length equals 13 residues. Germline lookup yields CDR1 MNHNS and CDR2 SASEGT. Trimming took 2 bases from V and 6 from J, leaving 10 bases between them. Sequenced sample: PBMCs. The sequence was collected from a man aged 50-60 years in good health and CMV-seropositive. The chain combines TRBV6-1 with TRBJ1-1; D remains unclear. The CDR3 protein is CASSESARPEAFF. The DNA for the CDR3 is TGTGCCAGCAGTGAAAGTGCTAGACCTGAAGCTTTCTTT.